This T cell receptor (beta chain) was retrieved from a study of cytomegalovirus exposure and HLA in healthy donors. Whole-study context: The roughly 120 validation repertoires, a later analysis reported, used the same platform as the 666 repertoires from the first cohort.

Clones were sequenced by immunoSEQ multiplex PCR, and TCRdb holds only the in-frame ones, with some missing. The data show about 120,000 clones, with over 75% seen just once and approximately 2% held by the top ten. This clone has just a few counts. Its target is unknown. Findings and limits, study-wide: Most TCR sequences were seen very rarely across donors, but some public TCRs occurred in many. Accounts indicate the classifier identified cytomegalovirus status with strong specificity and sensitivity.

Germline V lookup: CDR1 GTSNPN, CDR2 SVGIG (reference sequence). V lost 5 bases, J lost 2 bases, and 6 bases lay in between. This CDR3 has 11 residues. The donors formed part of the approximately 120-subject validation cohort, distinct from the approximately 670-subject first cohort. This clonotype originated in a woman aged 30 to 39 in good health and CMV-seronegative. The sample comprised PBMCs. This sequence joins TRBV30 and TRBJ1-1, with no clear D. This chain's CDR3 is CAWYRNTEAFF. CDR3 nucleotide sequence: TGTGCCTGGTACAGAAACACTGAAGCTTTCTTT.